This TCR beta chain was recorded in a study of blood T cell repertoires in COVID-19. Germline V gene data show CDR1 as GTSNPN and CDR2 as SVGIG (reference sequence). This CDR3 is built from 14 residues. The data were produced by immunoSEQ multiplex PCR, yet TCRdb's version contains in-frame clones alone and is incomplete. The sample shows tens of thousands of clones, roughly 80% of them seen only once. The sequenced sample consisted of peripheral blood. The receptor's source is an elderly woman with active or convalescent COVID-19. The genes are TRBV30 and TRBJ1-3; the D gene is possibly TRBD1 (6 bases). Here the CDR3 reads CALEQGVSGNTIYF. Here the CDR3 DNA reads TGTGCGTTGGAACAGGGAGTTTCTGGAAACACCATATATTTT.